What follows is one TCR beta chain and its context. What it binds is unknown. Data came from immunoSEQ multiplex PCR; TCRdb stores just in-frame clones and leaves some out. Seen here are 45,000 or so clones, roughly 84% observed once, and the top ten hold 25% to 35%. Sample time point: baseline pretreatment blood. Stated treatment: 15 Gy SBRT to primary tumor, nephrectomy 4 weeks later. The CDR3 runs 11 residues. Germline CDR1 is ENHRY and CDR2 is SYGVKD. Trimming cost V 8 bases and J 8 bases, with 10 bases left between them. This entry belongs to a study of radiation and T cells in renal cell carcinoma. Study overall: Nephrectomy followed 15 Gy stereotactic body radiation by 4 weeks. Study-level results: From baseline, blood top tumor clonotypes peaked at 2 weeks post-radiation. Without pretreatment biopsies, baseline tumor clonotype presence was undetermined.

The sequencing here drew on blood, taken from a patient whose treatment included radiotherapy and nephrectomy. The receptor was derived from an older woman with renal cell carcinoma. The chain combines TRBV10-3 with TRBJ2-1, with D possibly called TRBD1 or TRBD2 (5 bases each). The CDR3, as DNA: TGTGCCATCCGAGGGGCCGATGAGCAGTTCTTC. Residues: CAIRGADEQFF.